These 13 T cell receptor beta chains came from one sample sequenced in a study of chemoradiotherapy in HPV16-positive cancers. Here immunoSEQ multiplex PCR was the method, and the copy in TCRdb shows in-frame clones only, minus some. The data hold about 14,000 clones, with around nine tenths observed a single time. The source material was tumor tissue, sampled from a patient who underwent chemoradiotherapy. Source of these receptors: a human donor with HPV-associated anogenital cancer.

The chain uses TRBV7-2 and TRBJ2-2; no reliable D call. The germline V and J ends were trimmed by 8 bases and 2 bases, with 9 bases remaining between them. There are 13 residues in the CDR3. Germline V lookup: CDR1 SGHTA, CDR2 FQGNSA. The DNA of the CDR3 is TGTGCCAGCTGCAATTATAACACCGGGGAGCTGTTTTTT. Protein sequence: CASCNYNTGELFF.

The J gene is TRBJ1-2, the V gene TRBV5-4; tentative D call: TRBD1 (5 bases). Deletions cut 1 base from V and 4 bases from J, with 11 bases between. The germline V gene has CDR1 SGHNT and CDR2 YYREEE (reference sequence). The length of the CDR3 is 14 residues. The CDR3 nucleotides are TGTGCCAGCAGCTTGTCAGGGATCACCTATGGCTACACCTTC. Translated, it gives CASSLSGITYGYTF.

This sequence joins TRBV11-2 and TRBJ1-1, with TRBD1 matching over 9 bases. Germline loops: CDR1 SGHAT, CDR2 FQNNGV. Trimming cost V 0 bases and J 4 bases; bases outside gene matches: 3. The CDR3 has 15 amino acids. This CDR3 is CASSLDGTGRTEAFF. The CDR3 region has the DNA TGTGCCAGCAGCTTAGATGGGACAGGGCGCACTGAAGCTTTCTTT.

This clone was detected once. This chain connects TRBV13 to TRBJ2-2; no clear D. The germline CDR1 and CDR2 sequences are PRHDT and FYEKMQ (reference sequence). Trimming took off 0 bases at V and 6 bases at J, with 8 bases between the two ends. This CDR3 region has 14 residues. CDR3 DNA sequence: TGTGCCAGCAGCTTAGGGGGGATGGCCGGGGAGCTGTTTTTT. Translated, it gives CASSLGGMAGELFF.

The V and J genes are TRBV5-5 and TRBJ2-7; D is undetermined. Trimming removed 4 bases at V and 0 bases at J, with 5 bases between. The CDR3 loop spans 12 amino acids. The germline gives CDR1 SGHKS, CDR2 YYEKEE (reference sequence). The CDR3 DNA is TGTGCCAGCAGCCTGAGCTCCTACGAGCAGTACTTC. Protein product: CASSLSSYEQYF.

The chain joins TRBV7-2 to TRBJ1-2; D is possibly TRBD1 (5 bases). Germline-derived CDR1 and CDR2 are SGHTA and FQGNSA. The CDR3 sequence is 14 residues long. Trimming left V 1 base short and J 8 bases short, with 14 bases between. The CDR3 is CASSLGAGPTGYTF. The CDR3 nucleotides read TGTGCCAGCAGCTTAGGGGCAGGGCCGACAGGCTACACCTTC. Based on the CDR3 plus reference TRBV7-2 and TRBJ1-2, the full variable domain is GAGVSQSPSNKVTEKGKDVELRCDPISGHTALYWYRQSLGQGLEFLIYFQGNSAPDKSGLPSDRFSAERTGGSVSTLTIQRTQQEDSAVYLCASSLGAGPTGYTFGSGTRLTVV.

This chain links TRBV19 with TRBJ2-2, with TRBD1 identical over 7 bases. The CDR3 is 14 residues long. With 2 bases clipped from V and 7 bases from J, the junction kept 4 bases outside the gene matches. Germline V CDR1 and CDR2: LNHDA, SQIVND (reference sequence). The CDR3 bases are TGTGCCAGTAGTATACCCACAGGGGACGGGGAGCTGTTTTTT. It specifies CASSIPTGDGELFF.

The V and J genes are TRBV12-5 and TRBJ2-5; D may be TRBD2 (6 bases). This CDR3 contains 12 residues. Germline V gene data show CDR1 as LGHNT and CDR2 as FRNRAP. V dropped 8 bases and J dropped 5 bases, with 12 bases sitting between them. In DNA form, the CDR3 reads TGTGCTAGTTCGCCGGAGGGGGAGACCCAGTACTTC. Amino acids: CASSPEGETQYF.

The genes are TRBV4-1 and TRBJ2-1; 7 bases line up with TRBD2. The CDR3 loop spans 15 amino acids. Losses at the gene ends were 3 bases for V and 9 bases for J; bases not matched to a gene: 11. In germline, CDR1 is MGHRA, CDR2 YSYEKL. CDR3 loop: CASSQHWAGEGEQFF. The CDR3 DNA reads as TGCGCCAGCAGCCAGCACTGGGCGGGAGAGGGTGAGCAGTTCTTC.

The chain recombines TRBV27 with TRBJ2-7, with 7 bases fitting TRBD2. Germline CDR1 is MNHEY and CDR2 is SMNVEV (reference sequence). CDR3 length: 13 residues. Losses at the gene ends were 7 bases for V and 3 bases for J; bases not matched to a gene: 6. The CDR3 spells CASTWGEGYEQYF. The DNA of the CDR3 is TGTGCCAGCACGTGGGGGGAGGGCTACGAGCAGTACTTC.

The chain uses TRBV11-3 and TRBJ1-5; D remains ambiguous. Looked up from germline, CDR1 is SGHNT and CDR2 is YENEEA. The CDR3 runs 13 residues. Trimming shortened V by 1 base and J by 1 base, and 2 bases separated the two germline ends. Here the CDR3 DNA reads TGTGCCAGCAGCTTAGGGAGCAATCAGCCCCAGCATTTT. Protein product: CASSLGSNQPQHF. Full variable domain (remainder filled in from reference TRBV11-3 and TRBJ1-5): EAGVVQSPRYKIIEKKQPVAFWCNPISGHNTLYWYLQNLGQGPELLIRYENEEAVDDSQLPKDRFSAERLKGVDSTLKIQPAELGDSAVYLCASSLGSNQPQHFGDGTRLSIL.

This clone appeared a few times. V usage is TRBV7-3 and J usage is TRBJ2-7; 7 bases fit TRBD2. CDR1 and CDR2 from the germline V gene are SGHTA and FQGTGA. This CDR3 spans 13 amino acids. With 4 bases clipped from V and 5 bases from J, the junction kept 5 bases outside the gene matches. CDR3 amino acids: CASSSATSHEQYF. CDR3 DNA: TGTGCCAGCAGCTCAGCGACTAGCCACGAGCAGTACTTC.

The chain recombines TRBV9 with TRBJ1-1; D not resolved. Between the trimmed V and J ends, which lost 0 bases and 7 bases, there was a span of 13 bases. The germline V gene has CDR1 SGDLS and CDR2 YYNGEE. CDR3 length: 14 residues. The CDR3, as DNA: TGTGCCAGCAGCGTAGCGGGAAGTTCGGATGAAGCTTTCTTT. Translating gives CASSVAGSSDEAFF.